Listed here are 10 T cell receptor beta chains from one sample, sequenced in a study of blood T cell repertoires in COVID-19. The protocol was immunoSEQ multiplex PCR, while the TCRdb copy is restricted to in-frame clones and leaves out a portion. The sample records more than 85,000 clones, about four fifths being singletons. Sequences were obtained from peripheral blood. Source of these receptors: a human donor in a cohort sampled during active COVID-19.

The CDR3 bases are TGTGCCAGCAGTTACGGGACAGGGGGGGCAGATACGCAGTATTTT. This translates into CASSYGTGGADTQYF. The chain employs TRBV28 and TRBJ2-3, with TRBD1 identical over 11 bases. With 4 bases clipped from V and 4 bases from J, the junction kept 4 bases outside the gene matches. The germline V gene has CDR1 MDHEN and CDR2 SYDVKM. The CDR3 loop spans 15 amino acids.

Here the CDR3 reads CASILPGDMNTEAFF. As DNA, the CDR3 is TGTGCCAGCATCTTGCCAGGGGACATGAACACTGAAGCTTTCTTT. The V call is TRBV28, the J call TRBJ1-1; tentatively, D is TRBD1 (6 bases). Germline lookup yields CDR1 MDHEN and CDR2 SYDVKM. The CDR3 is 15 amino acids. V gave up 7 bases and J gave up 0 bases, with 15 bases separating them.

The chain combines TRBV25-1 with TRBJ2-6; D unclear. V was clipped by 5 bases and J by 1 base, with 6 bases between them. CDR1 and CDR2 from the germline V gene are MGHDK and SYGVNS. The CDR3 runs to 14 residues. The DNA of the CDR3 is TGTGCCAGCAGTCCCTTTTCTGGGGCCAACGTCCTGACTTTC. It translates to CASSPFSGANVLTF. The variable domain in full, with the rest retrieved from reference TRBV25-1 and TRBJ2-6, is EADIYQTPRYLVIGTGKKITLECSQTMGHDKMYWYQQDPGMELHLIHYSYGVNSTEKGDLSSESTVSRIRTEHFPLTLESARPSHTSQYLCASSPFSGANVLTFGAGSRLTVL.

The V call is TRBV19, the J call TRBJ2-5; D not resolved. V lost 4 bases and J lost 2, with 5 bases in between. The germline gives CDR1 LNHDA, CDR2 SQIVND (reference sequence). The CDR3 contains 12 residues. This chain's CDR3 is CASSTQQETQYF. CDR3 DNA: TGTGCCAGTAGTACTCAGCAAGAGACCCAGTACTTC.

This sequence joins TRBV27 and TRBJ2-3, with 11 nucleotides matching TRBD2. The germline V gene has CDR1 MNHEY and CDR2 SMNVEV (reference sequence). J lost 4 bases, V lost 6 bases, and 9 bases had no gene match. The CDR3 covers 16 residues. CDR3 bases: TGTGCCAGCAGCCTAACTAGCGGGGGAGGGGCAGATACGCAGTATTTT. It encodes CASSLTSGGGADTQYF.

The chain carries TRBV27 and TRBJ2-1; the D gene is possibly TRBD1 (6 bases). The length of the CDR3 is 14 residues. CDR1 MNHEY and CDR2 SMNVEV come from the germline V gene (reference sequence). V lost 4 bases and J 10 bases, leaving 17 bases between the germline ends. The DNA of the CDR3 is TGTGCCAGCAGTTCGGGTTACAGGGCCGGCGAGCAGTTCTTC. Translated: CASSSGYRAGEQFF.

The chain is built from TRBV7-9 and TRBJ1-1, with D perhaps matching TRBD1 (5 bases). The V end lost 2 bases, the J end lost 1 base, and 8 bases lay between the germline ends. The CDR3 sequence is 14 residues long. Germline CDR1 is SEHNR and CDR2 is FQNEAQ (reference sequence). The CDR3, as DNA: TGTGCCAGCAGCTTAATGGGGCCGAACACTGAAGCTTTCTTT. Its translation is CASSLMGPNTEAFF.

This CDR3 is CASSQGTVGGYTF. The CDR3 DNA is TGCGCCAGCAGCCAAGGGACAGTTGGTGGCTACACCTTC. This chain uses TRBV4-1 with TRBJ1-2, with D tentatively TRBD1 (6 bases). Germline lookup yields CDR1 MGHRA and CDR2 YSYEKL. CDR3 length equals 13 residues. V was cut by 1 base and J by 7 bases, with 10 bases left in between.

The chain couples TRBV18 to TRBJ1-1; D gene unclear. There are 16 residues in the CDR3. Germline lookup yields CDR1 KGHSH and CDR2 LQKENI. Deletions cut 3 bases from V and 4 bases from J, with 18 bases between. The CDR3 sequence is CASSPSGGTFVTEAFF. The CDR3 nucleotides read TGTGCCAGCTCACCCTCAGGAGGTACTTTCGTCACTGAAGCTTTCTTT.

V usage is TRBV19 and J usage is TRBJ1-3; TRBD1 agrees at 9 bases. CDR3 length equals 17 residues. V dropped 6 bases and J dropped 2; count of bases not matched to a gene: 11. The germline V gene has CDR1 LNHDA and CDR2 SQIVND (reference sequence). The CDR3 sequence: CASSPGGTGLPGNTIYF. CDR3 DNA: TGTGCCAGTAGCCCGGGGGGGACAGGGCTTCCTGGAAACACCATATATTTT.